Listed here are 8 T cell receptor beta chains from one sample, sequenced in a study of blood T cell repertoires in COVID-19. Generated by immunoSEQ multiplex PCR, the TCRdb table keeps only in-frame clones and is missing some. This sample yields roughly 140,000 clones, of which roughly nine tenths are seen a single time; under 2.5% belongs to the top ten. Specimen: peripheral blood. The receptors stem from a woman aged 70-85 years with acute or convalescent COVID-19.

V gene TRBV5-1 combines with J gene TRBJ1-6; 7 nucleotides agree with TRBD1. The CDR3 totals 17 residues. Germline V gene sequence: CDR1 SGHRS, CDR2 YFSETQ. The V gene end was trimmed by 0 bases and the J gene end by 6 bases; junction bases not matched to a gene: 9. The CDR3 spells CASSLARGARGNSPLHF. The CDR3 DNA sequence: TGCGCCAGCAGCTTGGCCAGGGGGGCGCGGGGTAATTCACCCCTCCACTTT.

The chain carries TRBV3-1 (or the pseudogene TRBV3-2) and TRBJ1-1, with TRBD1 as a possible D gene (5 bases). The CDR3 spans 17 residues. V was shortened by 0 bases and J by 5 bases, with 19 bases between the two germline ends. Germline V gene sequence: CDR1 LGHDT, CDR2 YNNKEL (reference sequence). CDR3 sequence reads: CASSQEGGLLGRTEAFF. CDR3 sequence (DNA): TGTGCCAGCAGCCAAGAGGGGGGTTTGCTGGGGAGGACTGAAGCTTTCTTT.

This clone was found once. The V and J genes are TRBV12-5 and TRBJ2-7; a possible D gene is TRBD2 (7 bases). Germline-derived CDR1 and CDR2 are LGHNT and FRNRAP. V was shortened by 0 bases and J by 4 bases, with 16 bases between the two germline ends. There are 16 residues in the CDR3. The CDR3 nucleotides read TGTGCTAGTGGTTTGGTAGCCGGGGGGCAAAATTACGAGCAGTACTTC. Its protein is CASGLVAGGQNYEQYF.

This clone showed up just a few times. This chain connects TRBV4-3 to TRBJ1-3, with 12 bases lining up with TRBD1. Germline trimming cut 4 bases from V and 0 bases from J; bases unmatched to any gene: 10. The length of the CDR3 is 19 residues. Germline lookup yields CDR1 LGHNA and CDR2 YSLEER. The CDR3, as DNA: TGCGCCAGCAGCCGAGACCGGGACAGGGGGCCAATCTCTGGAAACACCATATATTTT. This codes for CASSRDRDRGPISGNTIYF.

V usage is TRBV6-2 or TRBV6-3 and J usage is TRBJ2-7, with D perhaps matching TRBD1 (5 bases). This CDR3 has 19 amino acids. Trimming took 6 bases from V and 3 from J, leaving 30 bases between them. CDR1 and CDR2 (germline): MNHEY, SVGEGT. The CDR3 region is CASRPNLGPVLNDSYEQYF. Written as DNA, the CDR3 is TGTGCCAGCAGGCCTAATTTAGGGCCGGTGCTAAACGACAGCTACGAGCAGTACTTC.

J is TRBJ2-1 and V is TRBV27; TRBD2 matches 11 bases. J gave up 5 bases and V 2 bases, and 8 bases lay outside the gene matches. The CDR3 consists of 17 residues. CDR1 is MNHEY and CDR2 is SMNVEV in the germline V gene (reference sequence). The CDR3 coding sequence is TGTGCCAGCAGTTTACCGAGGTTAGCGGGGGGGCACAATGAGCAGTTCTTC. It specifies CASSLPRLAGGHNEQFF.

V gene TRBV7-9 combines with J gene TRBJ2-3, with unresolved D. The CDR3 length is 13 residues. V lost 1 base, J lost 5 bases, and 7 bases lay in between. Germline lookup yields CDR1 SEHNR and CDR2 FQNEAQ (reference sequence). CDR3: CASSLVLGDTQYF. CDR3 nucleotides: TGTGCCAGCAGCTTAGTGCTCGGAGATACGCAGTATTTT.

The V call is TRBV7-2, the J call TRBJ1-1; the match to TRBD1 covers 8 bases. Germline CDR1 SGHTA, CDR2 FQGNSA. This CDR3 comprises 14 residues. The V and J ends lost 6 bases and 0 bases, in that order; junction bases with no gene match: 3. The CDR3 DNA reads as TGTGCCAGCAGACGGACAGGGTTGAACACTGAAGCTTTCTTT. Translated, it gives CASRRTGLNTEAFF.